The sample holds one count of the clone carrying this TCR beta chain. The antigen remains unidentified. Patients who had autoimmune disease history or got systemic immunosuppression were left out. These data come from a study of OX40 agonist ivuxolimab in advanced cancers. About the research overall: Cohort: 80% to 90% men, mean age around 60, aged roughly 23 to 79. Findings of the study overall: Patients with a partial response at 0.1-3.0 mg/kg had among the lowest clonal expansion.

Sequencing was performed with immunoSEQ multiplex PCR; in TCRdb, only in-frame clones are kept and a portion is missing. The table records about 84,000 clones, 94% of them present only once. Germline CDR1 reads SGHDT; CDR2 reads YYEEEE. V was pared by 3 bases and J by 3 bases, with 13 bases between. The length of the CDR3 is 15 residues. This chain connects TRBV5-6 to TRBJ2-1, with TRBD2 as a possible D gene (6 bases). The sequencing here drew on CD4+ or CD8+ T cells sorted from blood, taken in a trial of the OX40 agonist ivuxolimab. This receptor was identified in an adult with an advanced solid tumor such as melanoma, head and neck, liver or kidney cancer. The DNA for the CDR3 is TGTGCCAGCAGCTGGGGGGAGGCCTACTACAATGAGCAGTTCTTC. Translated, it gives CASSWGEAYYNEQFF.